This T cell receptor (beta chain) was identified in a study of cytomegalovirus exposure and HLA in healthy donors. General study points: V- and J-gene trimming in TCR beta was tied to a missense DCLRE1C variant by an analysis performed later. Per a later analysis, roughly 17,000 TCR beta sequences showed association with HLA alleles at 0.05 false discovery rate.

The PCR contained 60 Vbeta and 13 Jbeta primers. Method: immunoSEQ multiplex PCR; TCRdb's copy keeps in-frame clones and lacks some. Its clone listing holds about 200,000 clones. In germline, CDR1 is SGHAT, CDR2 FQNNGV. J lost 7 bases, V lost 6 bases, and 1 base had no gene match. The CDR3 has 11 amino acids. Points on this clone: Its specificity is not known.

This sequence originates from a woman between 25 and 40 years old in good health and CMV-seropositive. Sequencing was done on a sample of PBMCs. The chain carries TRBV11-2 and TRBJ1-1; TRBD1 agrees at 8 bases. Here the CDR3 DNA reads TGTGCCAGCAGACAGGGGGGTGAAGCTTTCTTT. It codes for CASRQGGEAFF.